This T cell receptor (beta chain) stems from a study of spatial heterogeneity in lung cancer. Study-wide points: In blood, ubiquitous expanded tumor TCRs appeared more at resection than follow-up.

Looked up from germline, CDR1 is SGHKS and CDR2 is YYEKEE (reference sequence). This CDR3 comprises 13 residues. V lost 2 bases to trimming and J lost 2 bases, with 7 bases between them. This clonotype was recorded only once. What it binds is unknown. Time point denoted: sample taken at primary tumor resection. Whole RNA obtained from tumor, nontumor lung or frozen PBMC underwent sequencing without sorting. TCRdb passed the 5' RACE reads through MiXCR, listing each CDR3 protein once. The repertoire holds 45,000 to 65,000 distinct CDR3 sequences, roughly 7.5% seen once, with approximately 2.9% in the top ten.

This chain uses TRBV5-5 with TRBJ1-1; no definite D call. The receptor comes from a female donor with early-stage non-small cell lung cancer. Sample: PBMCs, taken at surgery. The CDR3: CASSFPFNTEAFF. DNA for the CDR3: TGTGCCAGCAGCTTTCCTTTTAACACTGAAGCTTTCTTT.